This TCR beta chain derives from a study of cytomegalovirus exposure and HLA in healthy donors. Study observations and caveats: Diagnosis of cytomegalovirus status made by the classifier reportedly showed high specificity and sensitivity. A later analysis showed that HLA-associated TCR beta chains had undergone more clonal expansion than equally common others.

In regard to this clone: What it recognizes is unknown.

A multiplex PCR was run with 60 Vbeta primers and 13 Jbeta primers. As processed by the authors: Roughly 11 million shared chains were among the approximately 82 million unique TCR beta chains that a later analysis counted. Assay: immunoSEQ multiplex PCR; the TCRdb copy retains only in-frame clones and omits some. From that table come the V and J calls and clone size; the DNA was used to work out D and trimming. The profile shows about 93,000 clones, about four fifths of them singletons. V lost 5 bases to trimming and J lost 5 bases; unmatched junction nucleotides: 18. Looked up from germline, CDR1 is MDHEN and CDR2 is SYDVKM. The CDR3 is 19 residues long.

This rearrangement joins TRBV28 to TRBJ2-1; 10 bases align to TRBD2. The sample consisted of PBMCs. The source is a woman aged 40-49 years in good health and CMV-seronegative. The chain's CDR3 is CASSLLWASGGRPNNEQFF. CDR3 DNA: TGTGCCAGCAGTCTCCTATGGGCTAGCGGGGGACGCCCGAACAATGAGCAGTTCTTC.